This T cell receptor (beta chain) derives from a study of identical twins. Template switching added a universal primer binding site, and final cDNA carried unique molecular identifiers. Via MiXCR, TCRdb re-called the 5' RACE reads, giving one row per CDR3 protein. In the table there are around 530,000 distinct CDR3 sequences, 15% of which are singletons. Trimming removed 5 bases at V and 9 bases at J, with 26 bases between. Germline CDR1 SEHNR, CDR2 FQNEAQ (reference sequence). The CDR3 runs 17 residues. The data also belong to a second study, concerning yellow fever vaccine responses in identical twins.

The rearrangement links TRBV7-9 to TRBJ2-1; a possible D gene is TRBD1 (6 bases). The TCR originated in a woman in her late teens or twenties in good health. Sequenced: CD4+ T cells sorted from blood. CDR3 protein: CASSTQIGGQGQFEQFF. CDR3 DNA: TGTGCCAGCAGCACCCAAATAGGTGGGCAGGGGCAGTTTGAGCAGTTCTTC.